In this sample, the clone carrying this T cell receptor beta chain turned up once. The data belong to a study of blood T cell repertoires in COVID-19. Whole-study context: Collection of acute and convalescent COVID-19 samples took place in the United States, Italy and Spain. T cells, B-cell-depleted T cells, or PBMCs provided the cDNA or gDNA that served as material.

Between the trimmed V and J ends, which lost 4 bases and 3 bases, there was a span of 8 bases. Germline V gene data show CDR1 as SGHRS and CDR2 as YFSETQ. The CDR3 consists of 13 residues. Libraries were prepared by immunoSEQ multiplex PCR; TCRdb keeps only in-frame clonotypes and omits some of them. The sample comprises some 45,000 clones, about 82% of which are singletons, and 59% rests with the top ten. This clonotype was sampled from a man aged 65 to 79 with acute or convalescent COVID-19. Sequenced sample: peripheral blood. The J gene is TRBJ1-3, the V gene TRBV5-1; D is uncertain. Here the CDR3 DNA reads TGCGCCAGCAGCCTGGCCTTTGGAAACACCATATATTTT. It yields the protein CASSLAFGNTIYF.